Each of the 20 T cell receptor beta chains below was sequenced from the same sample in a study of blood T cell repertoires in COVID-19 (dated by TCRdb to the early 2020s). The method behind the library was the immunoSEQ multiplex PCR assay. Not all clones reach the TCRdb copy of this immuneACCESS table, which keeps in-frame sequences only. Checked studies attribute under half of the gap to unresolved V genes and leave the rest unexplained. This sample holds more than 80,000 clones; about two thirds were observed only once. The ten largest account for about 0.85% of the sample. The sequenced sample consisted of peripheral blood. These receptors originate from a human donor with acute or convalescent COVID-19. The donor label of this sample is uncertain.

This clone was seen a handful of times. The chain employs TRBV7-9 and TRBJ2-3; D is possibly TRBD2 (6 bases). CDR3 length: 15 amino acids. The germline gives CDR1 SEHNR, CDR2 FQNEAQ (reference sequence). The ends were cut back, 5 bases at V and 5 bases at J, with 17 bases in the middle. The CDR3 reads CASSLGTGSIDTQYF. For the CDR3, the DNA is TGTGCCAGCAGCCTCGGGACTGGATCGATAGATACGCAGTATTTT.

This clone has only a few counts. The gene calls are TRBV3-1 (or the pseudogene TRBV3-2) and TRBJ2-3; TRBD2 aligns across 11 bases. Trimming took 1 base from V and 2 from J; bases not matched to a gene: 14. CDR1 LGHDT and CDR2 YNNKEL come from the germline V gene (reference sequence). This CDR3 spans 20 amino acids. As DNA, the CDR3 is TGTGCCAGCAGCCAAGGTCTAGCGGGGGGCCTACCTTCTAACACAGATACGCAGTATTTT. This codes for CASSQGLAGGLPSNTDTQYF.

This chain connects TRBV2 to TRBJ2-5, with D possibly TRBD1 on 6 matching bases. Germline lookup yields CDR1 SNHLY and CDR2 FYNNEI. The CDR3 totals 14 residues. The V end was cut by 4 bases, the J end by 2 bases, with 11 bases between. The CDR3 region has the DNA TGTGCCAGCAGTGTGGGGCAGGGGCAAGAGACCCAGTACTTC. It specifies CASSVGQGQETQYF.

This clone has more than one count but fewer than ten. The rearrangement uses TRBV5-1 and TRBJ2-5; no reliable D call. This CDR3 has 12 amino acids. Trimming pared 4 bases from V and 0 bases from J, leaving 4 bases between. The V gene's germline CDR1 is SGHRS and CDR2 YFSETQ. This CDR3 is CASSQYQETQYF. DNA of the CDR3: TGCGCCAGCAGCCAGTACCAAGAGACCCAGTACTTC.

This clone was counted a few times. CDR3: CASSSWTGTDGYTF. CDR3 nucleotides: TGCGCCAGCAGCTCGTGGACAGGGACTGATGGCTACACCTTC. The chain links TRBV5-1 to TRBJ1-2, with 8 bases identical to TRBD1. This CDR3 has 14 residues. The V gene's germline CDR1 is SGHRS and CDR2 YFSETQ. V shed 3 bases, J shed 6 bases, and the junction held 7 bases outside the gene matches. The full variable domain, in which reference TRBV5-1 and TRBJ1-2 provide the parts outside the CDR3, is KAGVTQTPRYLIKTRGQQVTLSCSPISGHRSVSWYQQTPGQGLQFLFEYFSETQRNKGNFPGRFSGRQFSNSRSEMNVSTLELGDSALYLCASSSWTGTDGYTFGSGTRLTVV.

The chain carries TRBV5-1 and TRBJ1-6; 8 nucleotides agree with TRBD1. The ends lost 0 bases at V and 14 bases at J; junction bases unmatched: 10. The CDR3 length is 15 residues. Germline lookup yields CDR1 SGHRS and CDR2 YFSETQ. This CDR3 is CASSLAQTGDRALHF. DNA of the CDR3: TGCGCCAGCAGCTTGGCCCAGACAGGGGATCGTGCCCTCCACTTT. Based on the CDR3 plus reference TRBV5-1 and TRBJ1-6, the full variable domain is KAGVTQTPRYLIKTRGQQVTLSCSPISGHRSVSWYQQTPGQGLQFLFEYFSETQRNKGNFPGRFSGRQFSNSRSEMNVSTLELGDSALYLCASSLAQTGDRALHFGNGTRLTVT.

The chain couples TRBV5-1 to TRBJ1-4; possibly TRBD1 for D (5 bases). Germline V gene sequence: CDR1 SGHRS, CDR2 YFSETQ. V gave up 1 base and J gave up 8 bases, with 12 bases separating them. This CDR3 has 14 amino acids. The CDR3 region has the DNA TGCGCCAGCAGCTTGTATGGGGCCGGCGAAAAACTGTTTTTT. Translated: CASSLYGAGEKLFF.

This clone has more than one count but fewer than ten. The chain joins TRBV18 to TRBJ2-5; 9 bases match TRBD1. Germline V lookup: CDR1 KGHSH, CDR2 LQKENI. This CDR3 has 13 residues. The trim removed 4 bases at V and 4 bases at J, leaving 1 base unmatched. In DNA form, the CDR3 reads TGTGCCAGCTCACAGGGACAGGGAGAGACCCAGTACTTC. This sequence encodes CASSQGQGETQYF.

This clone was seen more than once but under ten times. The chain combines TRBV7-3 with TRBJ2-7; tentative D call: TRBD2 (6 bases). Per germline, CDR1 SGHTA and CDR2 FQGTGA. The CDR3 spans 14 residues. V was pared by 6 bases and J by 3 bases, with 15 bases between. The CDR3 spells CASRNLGGIYEQYF. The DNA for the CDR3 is TGTGCCAGCAGGAATTTGGGCGGGATCTACGAGCAGTACTTC.

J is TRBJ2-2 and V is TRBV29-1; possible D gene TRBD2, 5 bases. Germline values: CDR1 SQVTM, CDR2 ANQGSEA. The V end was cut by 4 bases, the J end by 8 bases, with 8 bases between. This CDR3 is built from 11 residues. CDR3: CSVGRGGELFF. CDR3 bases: TGCAGCGTTGGCAGAGGGGGGGAGCTGTTTTTT.

CDR3 DNA sequence: TGTGCCAGCAGCTTTACGTGGAGCTATGGCTACACCTTC. Translation: CASSFTWSYGYTF. The rearrangement links TRBV5-4 to TRBJ1-2; D remains ambiguous. Germline CDR1 and CDR2: SGHNT and YYREEE (reference sequence). With 2 bases removed from V and 4 bases from J, the gap between germline ends came to 9 bases. The length of the CDR3 is 13 residues. Drawing the rest from reference TRBV5-4 and TRBJ1-2, the complete variable domain is ETGVTQSPTHLIKTRGQQVTLRCSSQSGHNTVSWYQQALGQGPQFIFQYYREEENGRGNFPPRFSGLQFPNYSSELNVNALELDDSALYLCASSFTWSYGYTFGSGTRLTVV.

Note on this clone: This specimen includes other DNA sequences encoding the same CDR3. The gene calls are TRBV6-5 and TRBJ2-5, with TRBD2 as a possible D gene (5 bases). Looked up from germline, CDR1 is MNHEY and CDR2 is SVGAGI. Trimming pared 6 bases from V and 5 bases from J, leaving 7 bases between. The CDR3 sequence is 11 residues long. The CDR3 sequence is CASRSGETQYF. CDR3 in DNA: TGTGCCAGCAGGTCGGGGGAGACCCAGTACTTC.

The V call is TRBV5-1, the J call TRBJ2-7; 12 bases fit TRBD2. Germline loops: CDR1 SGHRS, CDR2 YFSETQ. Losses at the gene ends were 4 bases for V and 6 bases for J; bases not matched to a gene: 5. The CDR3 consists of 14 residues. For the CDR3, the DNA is TGCGCCAGCAGCCTCGGGACTAGCGGGTTCGAGCAGTACGTC. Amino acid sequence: CASSLGTSGFEQYV.

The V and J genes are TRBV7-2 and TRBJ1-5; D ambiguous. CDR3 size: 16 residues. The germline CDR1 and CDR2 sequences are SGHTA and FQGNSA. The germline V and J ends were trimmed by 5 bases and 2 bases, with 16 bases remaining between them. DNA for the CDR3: TGTGCCAGCAGCGCCGCGGGGTGGAGTGGCAATCAGCCCCAGCATTTT. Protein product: CASSAAGWSGNQPQHF.

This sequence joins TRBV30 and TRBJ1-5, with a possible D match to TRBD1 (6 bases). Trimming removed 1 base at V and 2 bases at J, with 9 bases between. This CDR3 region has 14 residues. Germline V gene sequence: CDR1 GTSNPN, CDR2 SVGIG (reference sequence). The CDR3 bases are TGTGCCTGGAGTGCCCACAGGGGCAATCAGCCCCAGCATTTT. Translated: CAWSAHRGNQPQHF. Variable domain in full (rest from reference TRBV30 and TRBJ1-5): SQTIHQWPATLVQPVGSPLSLECTVEGTSNPNLYWYRQAAGRGLQLLFYSVGIGQISSEVPQNLSASRPQDRQFILSSKKLLLSDSGFYLCAWSAHRGNQPQHFGDGTRLSIL.

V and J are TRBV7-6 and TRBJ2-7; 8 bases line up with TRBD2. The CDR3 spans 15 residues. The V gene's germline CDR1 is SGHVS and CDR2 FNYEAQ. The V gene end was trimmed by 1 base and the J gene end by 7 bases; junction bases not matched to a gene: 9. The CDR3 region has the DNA TGTGCCAGCAGCTTAGGATACGGGGGGGTCGGTGAGCAGTACTTC. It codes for CASSLGYGGVGEQYF.

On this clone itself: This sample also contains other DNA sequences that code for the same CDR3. CDR3 DNA sequence: TGTGCCAGTAGTATGGGACAGGGATGGACTGAAGCTTTCTTT. Its protein product is CASSMGQGWTEAFF. The rearrangement joins TRBV19 to TRBJ1-1; 9 nucleotides line up with TRBD1. This CDR3 contains 14 residues. Trimming cost V 3 bases and J 5 bases; bases outside gene matches: 4. Looked up from germline, CDR1 is LNHDA and CDR2 is SQIVND (reference sequence).

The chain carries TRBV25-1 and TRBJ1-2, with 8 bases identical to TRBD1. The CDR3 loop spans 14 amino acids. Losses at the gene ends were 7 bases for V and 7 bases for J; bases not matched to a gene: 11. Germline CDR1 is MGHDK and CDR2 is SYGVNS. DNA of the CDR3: TGTGCCAGCACTACACTTCCAGGGGGCGGTGGCTACACCTTC. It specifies CASTTLPGGGGYTF.

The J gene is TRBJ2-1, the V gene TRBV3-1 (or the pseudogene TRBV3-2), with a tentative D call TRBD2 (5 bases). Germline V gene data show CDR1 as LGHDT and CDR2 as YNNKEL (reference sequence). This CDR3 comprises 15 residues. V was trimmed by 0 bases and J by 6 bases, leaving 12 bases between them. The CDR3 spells CASSQDPGIRNEQFF. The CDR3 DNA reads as TGTGCCAGCAGCCAAGACCCCGGGATCCGCAATGAGCAGTTCTTC.

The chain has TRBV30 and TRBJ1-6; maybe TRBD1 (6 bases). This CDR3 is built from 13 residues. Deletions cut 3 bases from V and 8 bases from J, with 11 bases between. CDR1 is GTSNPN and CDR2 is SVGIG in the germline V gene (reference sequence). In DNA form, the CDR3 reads TGTGCCTGGAGATGGGACAAGGATTCACCCCTCCACTTT. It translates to CAWRWDKDSPLHF.